The T cell receptor (beta chain) under discussion was sequenced for a study of cytomegalovirus exposure and HLA in healthy donors. Study conclusions and caveats: There were 160 or so TCR beta chains listed as cytomegalovirus-associated.

The study drew the donors from its approximately 120-subject validation cohort, separate from the approximately 700-subject first cohort. Profiled with immunoSEQ multiplex PCR; TCRdb holds only in-frame clones, not every one. The sample includes 55,000 to 70,000 clones, roughly 90% of them seen just once. As regards this clone: The antigen is not known. The identical CDR3 is also encoded by other nucleotide sequences in the sample.

Germline CDR1 MNHEY, CDR2 SVGAGI. The junction had 7 bases not matched to a gene; V was cut back by 0 bases and J by 5 bases. The CDR3 spans 16 residues. The clonotype originates from a young woman in good health and CMV-seronegative. Sequencing used PBMCs. The chain recombines TRBV6-5 with TRBJ1-2; TRBD1 matches at 9 bases. CDR3 bases: TGTGCCAGCAGTTACTCCAGAACAGGGGGCGGATATGGCTACACCTTC. Its translation is CASSYSRTGGGYGYTF.